Shown below are 17 T cell receptor beta chains from a single sample sequenced in a study of STAT5B mutations in CD4+ large granular lymphocyte leukemia. The assay was immunoSEQ multiplex PCR, and TCRdb's table has in-frame clones only and misses some. The profile shows about 35,000 clones, approximately 67% of them singletons. Sequencing was performed on CD4+ T cells from blood buffy coats. The receptors derive from a human donor in good health.

The V gene is TRBV19, the J gene TRBJ1-5; 8 positions agree with TRBD1. Trimming cost V 7 bases and J 7 bases; bases outside gene matches: 9. CDR3 length: 14 residues. The V gene's germline CDR1 is LNHDA and CDR2 SQIVND (reference sequence). CDR3: CASTVDRGGQPQHF. As DNA, the CDR3 is TGTGCCAGTACCGTCGACAGGGGTGGCCAGCCCCAGCATTTT.

The chain links TRBV10-3 to TRBJ1-2, with D possibly matching TRBD1 (5 bases). The CDR3 loop spans 12 amino acids. V lost 0 bases to trimming and J lost 7 bases, with 6 bases between them. Germline CDR1 ENHRY, CDR2 SYGVKD. In DNA form, the CDR3 reads TGTGCCATCAGTGAGTCGGGGGGTGGCTACACCTTC. Amino acid sequence: CAISESGGGYTF.

The chain uses TRBV7-2 and TRBJ1-2; perhaps TRBD1 as D (5 bases). The CDR3 consists of 14 residues. The V gene's germline CDR1 is SGHTA and CDR2 FQGNSA. The V end lost 6 bases, the J end lost 8 bases, and 19 bases lay between the germline ends. The CDR3, as DNA: TGTGCCAGCAGTTCTCCGGGGCCCTTTTTCGGCTACACCTTC. Amino acids: CASSSPGPFFGYTF.

The V call is TRBV28, the J call TRBJ2-2, with 9 positions matching TRBD1. Trimming cost V 5 bases and J 6 bases; bases outside gene matches: 10. CDR3 length: 16 residues. Germline V CDR1 and CDR2: MDHEN, SYDVKM. The CDR3 loop reads CASSPAGTGRAGELFF. The CDR3 bases are TGTGCCAGCAGTCCCGCCGGGACAGGGAGGGCCGGGGAGCTGTTTTTT. Full variable domain (remainder filled in from reference TRBV28 and TRBJ2-2): DVKVTQSSRYLVKRTGEKVFLECVQDMDHENMFWYRQDPGLGLRLIYFSYDVKMKEKGDIPEGYSVSREKKERFSLILESASTNQTSMYLCASSPAGTGRAGELFFGEGSRLTVL.

The V and J genes are TRBV9 and TRBJ2-2; 7 nucleotides match TRBD1. This CDR3 is 15 amino acids long. The junction had 6 bases not matched to a gene; V was cut back by 4 bases and J by 3 bases. Per germline, CDR1 SGDLS and CDR2 YYNGEE. CDR3 DNA sequence: TGTGCCAGCAGCCGAACAGGGGTCGACACCGGGGAGCTGTTTTTT. Translation gives CASSRTGVDTGELFF.

V usage is TRBV9 and J usage is TRBJ2-1, with D possibly being TRBD1 (6 bases). The germline V and J ends were trimmed by 1 base and 3 bases, with 8 bases remaining between them. Germline CDR1 and CDR2: SGDLS and YYNGEE. The CDR3 is 14 residues long. Written as DNA, the CDR3 is TGTGCCAGCAGCGTAACAGGGAACTACAATGAGCAGTTCTTC. This gives the protein CASSVTGNYNEQFF.

The chain employs TRBV27 and TRBJ1-2, with D tentatively TRBD1 (5 bases). Trimming pared 4 bases from V and 10 bases from J, leaving 28 bases between. This CDR3 region has 17 residues. From germline, CDR1 is MNHEY and CDR2 SMNVEV (reference sequence). The CDR3 is CASSSAGTDSLRENYTF. For the CDR3, the DNA is TGTGCCAGCAGTTCGGCCGGGACCGACTCTTTAAGAGAGAACTACACCTTC.

The chain links TRBV4-3 to TRBJ2-7; D remains unclear. This CDR3 has 12 residues. The germline gives CDR1 LGHNA, CDR2 YSLEER. Trimming shortened V by 3 bases and J by 6 bases, and 9 bases separated the two germline ends. The DNA for the CDR3 is TGCGCCAGCAGCCATTTCTTGGGCGAGCAGTACTTC. This encodes CASSHFLGEQYF.

This clone was counted a few times. In the same sample, other DNA sequences code for this CDR3. The rearrangement joins TRBV25-1 to TRBJ1-1; 9 nucleotides match TRBD1. V shed 6 bases and J 1 base; nucleotides not matched to a gene: 0. Germline CDR1 reads MGHDK; CDR2 reads SYGVNS. CDR3 length equals 13 residues. The CDR3 region is CASRGQGNTEAFF. The CDR3 DNA reads as TGTGCCAGCAGGGGACAGGGGAACACTGAAGCTTTCTTT.

The genes are TRBV5-5 and TRBJ1-1; D uncertain. The CDR3 is 15 residues long. Germline lookup yields CDR1 SGHKS and CDR2 YYEKEE (reference sequence). V gave up 0 bases and J gave up 0 bases, with 9 bases separating them. CDR3 nucleotides: TGTGCCAGCAGCTTGGCTCCCTCTATGAACACTGAAGCTTTCTTT. This gives the protein CASSLAPSMNTEAFF.

This clone was counted once. The chain has TRBV27 and TRBJ2-5, with D perhaps TRBD1 (7 bases). CDR1 MNHEY and CDR2 SMNVEV come from the germline V gene (reference sequence). The CDR3 extends over 16 amino acids. Trimming left V 3 bases short and J 9 bases short, with 23 bases between. The DNA for the CDR3 is TGTGCCAGCAGTTTTGGGCGGGGAGTAGGTCAGGGGGCCCAGTACTTC. This encodes CASSFGRGVGQGAQYF.

The chain couples TRBV6-5 to TRBJ2-3; the D gene is possibly TRBD1 (6 bases). V was clipped by 6 bases and J by 2 bases, with 9 bases between them. Germline-derived CDR1 and CDR2 are MNHEY and SVGAGI. This CDR3 has 13 amino acids. The CDR3 loop is CASRDRPTDTQYF. The CDR3 nucleotides are TGTGCCAGCAGAGACAGGCCCACAGATACGCAGTATTTT.

The chain employs TRBV5-6 and TRBJ2-7; D gene ambiguous. This CDR3 spans 14 amino acids. The germline V gene has CDR1 SGHDT and CDR2 YYEEEE. Trimming cost V 4 bases and J 5 bases, with 16 bases left between them. The CDR3 here is CASSLRLSPHEQYF. The DNA for the CDR3 is TGTGCCAGCAGCCTGCGTCTCTCTCCTCACGAGCAGTACTTC.

The V call is TRBV7-2, the J call TRBJ1-5; maybe TRBD1 (5 bases). The germline V gene encodes CDR1 SGHTA and CDR2 FQGNSA. The CDR3 is 15 amino acids. Trimming left V 2 bases short and J 1 base short, with 9 bases between. The DNA for the CDR3 is TGTGCCAGCAGCTTACAGGGAGGCAGCAATCAGCCCCAGCATTTT. Residues: CASSLQGGSNQPQHF.

The V and J genes are TRBV4-2 and TRBJ2-7; 7 nucleotides agree with TRBD1. V shed 5 bases and J 0 bases; nucleotides not matched to a gene: 4. The CDR3 loop spans 14 amino acids. Germline values: CDR1 LGHNA, CDR2 YNFKEQ. For the CDR3, the DNA is TGTGCCAGCAGCTACCGGGACAGCTCCTACGAGCAGTACTTC. It translates to CASSYRDSSYEQYF.

This chain connects TRBV4-1 to TRBJ1-3; D not certain. The CDR3 runs to 15 residues. Trimming took 0 bases from V and 4 from J, leaving 10 bases between them. Per germline, CDR1 MGHRA and CDR2 YSYEKL. The CDR3, as DNA: TGCGCCAGCAGCCAAGATGCGGCGGGCGGAAACACCATATATTTT. Its translation is CASSQDAAGGNTIYF.

This sequence joins TRBV7-2 and TRBJ2-5; D call uncertain. Germline CDR1 is SGHTA and CDR2 is FQGNSA. Trimming cost V 2 bases and J 5 bases, with 6 bases left between them. The CDR3 extends over 12 amino acids. The CDR3 loop is CASSLSMETQYF. In DNA, the CDR3 is TGTGCCAGCAGCTTAAGTATGGAGACCCAGTACTTC.